Each of the 7 T cell receptor beta chains below was sequenced from the same sample in a study of identical twins. TCRdb redid the calling of the 5' RACE reads with MiXCR, one entry per CDR3 protein. Among hundreds of thousands of distinct CDR3 sequences listed, roughly 7% were seen once. Another study also made use of these data, one on yellow fever vaccine responses in identical twins.

The sample comprised memory (CD45RO+) T cells sorted from blood. All receptors come from a woman between 18 and 29 years old in good health.

This clonotype was seen many times. The J gene is TRBJ1-5, the V gene TRBV6-1, with D unresolved. The CDR3 loop spans 12 amino acids. The V end lost 6 bases, the J end lost 2 bases, and 5 bases lay between the germline ends. Germline values: CDR1 MNHNS, CDR2 SASEGT. CDR3 DNA: TGTGCCAGCAGGGACGGCAATCAGCCCCAGCATTTT. It encodes CASRDGNQPQHF.

This clonotype has just a few counts. The CDR3 region has the DNA TGTGCCAGCAGCCAAGAATTGTCGGGGGGCTGGGAAAAACTGTTTTTT. Its translation: CASSQELSGGWEKLFF. This chain links TRBV14 with TRBJ1-4, with D possibly matching TRBD1 (6 bases). Germline V gene sequence: CDR1 SGHDN, CDR2 FVKESK. The V end was cut by 0 bases, the J end by 8 bases, with 16 bases between. The CDR3 is 16 residues long.

This chain uses TRBV20-1 with TRBJ2-3, with D possibly matching TRBD2 (6 bases). The CDR3 has 14 residues. V lost 6 bases and J 6 bases, leaving 19 bases between the germline ends. From germline, CDR1 is DFQATT and CDR2 SNEGSKA (reference sequence). The CDR3 coding sequence is TGCAGTGCACGTCAGGCGCGGGATGATGATACGCAGTATTTT. This translates into CSARQARDDDTQYF.

This clonotype was observed a handful of times. This chain joins TRBV12-5 and TRBJ1-1; 8 nucleotides agree with TRBD1. CDR1 is LGHNT, CDR2 FRNRAP, per germline. The length of the CDR3 is 14 residues. V gave up 5 bases and J gave up 2 bases; unmatched junction bases: 4. The CDR3 protein is CASGTGGENTEAFF. CDR3 bases: TGTGCTAGTGGTACAGGGGGAGAAAACACTGAAGCTTTCTTT.

The V call is TRBV7-9, the J call TRBJ2-1; D might be TRBD1 (7 bases). Per germline, CDR1 SEHNR and CDR2 FQNEAQ (reference sequence). The ends were cut back, 5 bases at V and 2 bases at J, with 13 bases in the middle. This CDR3 is built from 15 residues. The CDR3 here is CASSQGGGAYNEQFF. The CDR3 nucleotides are TGTGCCAGCAGCCAGGGGGGTGGGGCCTACAATGAGCAGTTCTTC. Full variable domain (outside the CDR3, taken from reference TRBV7-9 and TRBJ2-1): DTGVSQNPRHKITKRGQNVTFRCDPISEHNRLYWYRQTLGQGPEFLTYFQNEAQLEKSRLLSDRFSAERPKGSFSTLEIQRTEQGDSAMYLCASSQGGGAYNEQFFGPGTRLTVL.

The chain employs TRBV20-1 and TRBJ1-4, with 7 bases matching TRBD1. V dropped 6 bases and J dropped 5; count of bases not matched to a gene: 6. In germline, CDR1 is DFQATT, CDR2 SNEGSKA (reference sequence). CDR3 length: 13 residues. The CDR3 coding sequence is TGCAGTGCCGGGACAGCCGGCAATGAAAAACTGTTTTTT. Residues: CSAGTAGNEKLFF.

This clonotype was observed many times. This chain uses TRBV29-1 with TRBJ2-1, with 13 bases aligning to TRBD2. Germline CDR1 and CDR2: SQVTM and ANQGSEA. With V trimmed by 6 bases and J by 4 bases, 6 bases remained unmatched. This CDR3 has 15 amino acids. The CDR3 DNA reads as TGCAGCGTCGATATGACTAGCGGGGGGTACAATGAGCAGTTCTTC. The encoded protein is CSVDMTSGGYNEQFF.